The sequence of this TCR beta chain was determined in a study of OX40 agonist ivuxolimab in advanced cancers. About the research overall: Three patients, one with hepatocellular carcinoma and two with cutaneous melanoma, responded partially.

The data were produced by immunoSEQ multiplex PCR, yet TCRdb's version contains in-frame clones alone and is incomplete. The table lists 55,000 to 60,000 clones, over 80% of them singletons. For this clone: Its antigen is unidentified.

The V gene's germline CDR1 is LGHNA and CDR2 YSLEER. Trimming left V 4 bases short and J 0 bases short, with 14 bases between. The CDR3 covers 16 residues. Study-wide results and caveats: Both CD4+ and CD8+ T cell populations in blood had undergone clonal expansion by week 6 at 0.1 to 3.0 mg/kg. Some of the nonresponding patients also showed low levels of normalized T-cell clonal expansion.

This TCR came from an adult with an advanced solid tumor such as melanoma, head and neck, liver or kidney cancer. This sequence joins TRBV4-3 and TRBJ2-3; D is ambiguous. The specimen comprised CD4+ or CD8+ T cells sorted from blood, sampled in a trial of the OX40 agonist ivuxolimab. CDR3 coding DNA: TGCGCCAGCAGCCCACGGTCCCCGACTAGCACAGATACGCAGTATTTT. It specifies CASSPRSPTSTDTQYF.